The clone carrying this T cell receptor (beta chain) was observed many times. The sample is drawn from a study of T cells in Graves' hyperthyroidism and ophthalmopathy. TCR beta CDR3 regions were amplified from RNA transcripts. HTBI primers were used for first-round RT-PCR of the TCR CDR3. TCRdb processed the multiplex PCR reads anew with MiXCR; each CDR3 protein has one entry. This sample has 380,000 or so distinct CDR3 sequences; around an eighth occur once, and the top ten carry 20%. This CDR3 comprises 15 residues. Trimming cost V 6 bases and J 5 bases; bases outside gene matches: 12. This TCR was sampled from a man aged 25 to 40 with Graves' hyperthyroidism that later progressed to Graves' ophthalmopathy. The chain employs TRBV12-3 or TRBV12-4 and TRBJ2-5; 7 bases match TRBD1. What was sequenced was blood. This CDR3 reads CASRSTGWMAETQYF. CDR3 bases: TGTGCCAGCAGATCGACAGGGTGGATGGCGGAGACCCAGTACTTC.